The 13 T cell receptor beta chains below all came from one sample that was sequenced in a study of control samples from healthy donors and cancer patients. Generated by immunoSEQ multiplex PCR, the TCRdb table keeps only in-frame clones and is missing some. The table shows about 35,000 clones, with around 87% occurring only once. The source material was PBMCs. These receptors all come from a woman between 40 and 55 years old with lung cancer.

This CDR3 is CAISDSTGTREAFF. CDR3 bases: TGTGCCATCAGTGACTCTACCGGGACACGAGAGGCTTTCTTT. This sequence joins TRBV10-3 and TRBJ1-1; D perhaps matches TRBD1 (6 bases). Germline values: CDR1 ENHRY, CDR2 SYGVKD. V was shortened by 3 bases and J by 11 bases, with 19 bases between the two germline ends. The CDR3 covers 14 residues.

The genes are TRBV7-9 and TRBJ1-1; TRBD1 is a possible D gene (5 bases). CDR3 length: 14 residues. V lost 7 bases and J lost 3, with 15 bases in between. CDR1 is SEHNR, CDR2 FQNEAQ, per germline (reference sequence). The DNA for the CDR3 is TGTGCCAGCATCCCCTTCAGGGAGGACACTGAAGCTTTCTTT. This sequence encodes CASIPFREDTEAFF.

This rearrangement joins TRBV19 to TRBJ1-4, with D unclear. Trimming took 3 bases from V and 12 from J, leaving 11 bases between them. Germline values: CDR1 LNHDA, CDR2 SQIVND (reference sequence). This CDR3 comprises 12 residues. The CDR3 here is CASSIGPNELFF. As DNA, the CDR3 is TGTGCCAGTAGTATTGGGCCCAACGAACTGTTTTTT.

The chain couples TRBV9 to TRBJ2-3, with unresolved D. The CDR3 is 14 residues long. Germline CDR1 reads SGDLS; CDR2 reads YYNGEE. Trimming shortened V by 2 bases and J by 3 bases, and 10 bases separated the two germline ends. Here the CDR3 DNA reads TGTGCCAGCAGCGTCCAGGAAGGGACAGATACGCAGTATTTT. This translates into CASSVQEGTDTQYF.

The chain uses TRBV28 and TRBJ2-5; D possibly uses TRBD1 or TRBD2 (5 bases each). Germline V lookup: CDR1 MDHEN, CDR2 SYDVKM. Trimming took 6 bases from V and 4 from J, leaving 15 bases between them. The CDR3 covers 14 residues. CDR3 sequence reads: CASSPYSGRETQYF. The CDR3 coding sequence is TGTGCCAGCAGCCCCTACTCAGGGAGAGAGACCCAGTACTTC.

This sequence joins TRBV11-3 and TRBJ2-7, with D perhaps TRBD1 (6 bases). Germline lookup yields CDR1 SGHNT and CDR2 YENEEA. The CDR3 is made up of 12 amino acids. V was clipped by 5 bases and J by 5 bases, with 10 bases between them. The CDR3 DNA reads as TGTGCCAGCAGCCGTACAGGGAACGAGCAGTACTTC. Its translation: CASSRTGNEQYF.

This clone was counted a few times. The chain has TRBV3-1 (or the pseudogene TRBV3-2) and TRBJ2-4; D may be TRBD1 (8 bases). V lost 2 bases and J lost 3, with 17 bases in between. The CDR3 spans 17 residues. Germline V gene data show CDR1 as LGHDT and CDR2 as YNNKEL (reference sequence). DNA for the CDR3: TGTGCCAGCAGCCAACTAGGACAGGGAGGGGACAAAAACATTCAGTACTTC. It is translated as CASSQLGQGGDKNIQYF.

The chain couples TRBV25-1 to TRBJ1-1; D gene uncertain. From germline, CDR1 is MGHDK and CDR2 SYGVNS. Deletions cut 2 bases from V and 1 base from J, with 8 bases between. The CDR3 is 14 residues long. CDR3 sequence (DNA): TGTGCCAGCAGTGAACTTACAGAGAACACTGAAGCTTTCTTT. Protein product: CASSELTENTEAFF.

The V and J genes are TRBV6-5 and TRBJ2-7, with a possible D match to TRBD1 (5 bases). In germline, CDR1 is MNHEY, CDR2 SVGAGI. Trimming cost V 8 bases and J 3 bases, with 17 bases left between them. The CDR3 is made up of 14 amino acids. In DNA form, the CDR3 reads TGTGCCAGCTCGCGAAGCCAGGGTAGCTACGAGCAGTACTTC. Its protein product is CASSRSQGSYEQYF.

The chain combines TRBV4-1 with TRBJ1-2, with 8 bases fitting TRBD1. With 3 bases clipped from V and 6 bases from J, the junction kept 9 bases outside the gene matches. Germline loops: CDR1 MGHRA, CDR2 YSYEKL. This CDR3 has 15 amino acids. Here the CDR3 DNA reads TGCGCCAGCAGCCACCCGGACAGGGTGGAGCATGGCTACACCTTC. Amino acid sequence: CASSHPDRVEHGYTF.

The CDR3: CASAREATDTQYF. DNA for the CDR3: TGTGCCAGTGCCAGGGAAGCGACAGATACGCAGTATTTT. V is TRBV11-2 and J is TRBJ2-3, with D possibly matching TRBD1 (5 bases). The length of the CDR3 is 13 residues. Trimming shortened V by 9 bases and J by 3 bases, and 13 bases separated the two germline ends. Germline CDR1 SGHAT, CDR2 FQNNGV.

CDR3 sequence: CASSVSTESNEQFF. CDR3 coding DNA: TGTGCCAGCAGTGTATCCACCGAGAGTAATGAGCAGTTCTTC. The chain couples TRBV6-6 to TRBJ2-1, with D hard to call. Trimming left V 5 bases short and J 7 bases short, with 15 bases between. The CDR3 runs to 14 residues. The germline CDR1 and CDR2 sequences are MNHNY and SVGAGI (reference sequence).

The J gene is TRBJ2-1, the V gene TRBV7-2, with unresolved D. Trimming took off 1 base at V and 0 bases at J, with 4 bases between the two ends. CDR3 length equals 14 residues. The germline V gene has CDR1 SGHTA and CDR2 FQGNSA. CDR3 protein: CASSLEHSYNEQFF. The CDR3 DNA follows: TGTGCCAGCAGCTTAGAACACTCCTACAATGAGCAGTTCTTC.